This entry concerns a single TCR beta chain. This sample was included in a study of blood T cell repertoires in COVID-19. A PCR-confirmed or clinician-diagnosed COVID-19 case had contacted exposed participants within 2 weeks of entry. As processed by the authors: Reference gene primer amplification in the assay estimated nucleated cell counts. The protocol was immunoSEQ multiplex PCR, while the TCRdb copy is restricted to in-frame clones and leaves out a portion. For V, J and clone size, that table is used; D and trimming come from the DNA. The data contain under 200,000 clones, 84% of them singletons. V was clipped by 0 bases and J by 0 bases; unmatched bases: 9. Germline CDR1 is LGHNA and CDR2 is YNFKEQ. The CDR3 sequence is 18 residues long.

The sequenced material came from PBMCs or T cells enriched from blood (not recorded which). V and J are TRBV4-2 and TRBJ2-3, with 7 nucleotides matching TRBD2. This sequence originates from a woman between 25 and 40 years old who had been exposed to COVID-19. The CDR3: CASSQEEATSASTDTQYF. The CDR3 DNA reads as TGTGCCAGCAGCCAAGAAGAGGCCACTAGCGCCAGCACAGATACGCAGTATTTT.